This TCR beta chain was obtained from a study of cytomegalovirus exposure and HLA in healthy donors. Sequencing used immunoSEQ multiplex PCR; TCRdb keeps in-frame clones, though not all of them. In the table there are 200,000 to 250,000 clones, 70% to 90% of which are singletons. Notes on this clone: The antigen remains unidentified.

Germline V gives CDR1 KGHSH, CDR2 LQKENI. This CDR3 spans 16 amino acids. The V end lost 6 bases, the J end lost 4 bases, and 19 bases lay between the germline ends. Study results and caveats: As confirmed in vitro, three CMV-associated chains were specific for CMV antigens. Usually a TCR sequence was rare, but some public TCRs were found in many donors.

The donors were part of the approximately 130-subject validation cohort, which stood apart from the roughly 680-subject first cohort. The receptor's source is a woman younger than 35 in good health and CMV-seronegative. The chain couples TRBV18 to TRBJ1-3; D remains ambiguous. The material sequenced was PBMCs. The CDR3 spells CASSQQQILNGNTIYF. The CDR3 coding sequence is TGTGCCAGCTCGCAACAACAGATTCTGAACGGAAACACCATATATTTT.